This is a list of T cell receptor beta chains from one sample in a study of somatic mutations in cytotoxic T cells in rheumatoid arthritis. Generated by immunoSEQ multiplex PCR, the TCRdb table keeps only in-frame clones and is missing some. This table holds around 29,000 clones, around 83% found once. Sample: CD8+ T cells sorted from blood. Every receptor here comes from an adult with rheumatoid arthritis. CDR3s include the opening cysteine and the closing phenylalanine or tryptophan. A D gene is named only where the DNA matches it firmly. Some rows have no size entry. The others give once, few or many, or a class for an expanded clone.

>TRBJ2-1|.|TRBV6-6|14|TRBD2
TGTGCCAGCAGTTATCTCGGGGGGAACAATGAGCAGTTCTTC
CASSYLGGNNEQFF
>TRBJ1-5|.|TRBV7-8|15|.
TGTGCCAGCAGCTTATCAGGGAGTAGCAATCAGCCCCAGCATTTT
CASSLSGSSNQPQHF
>TRBJ2-5|.|TRBV6-1|15|TRBD2
TGTGCCAGCAGAGGTAGCGGGGGACCAAGAGAGTCCCAGTACTTC
CASRGSGGPRESQYF
>TRBJ2-1|.|TRBV15|15|TRBD2
TGTGCCACCAGCAGAGATAGCGGGAGGAGGAATGAGCAGTTCTTC
CATSRDSGRRNEQFF
>TRBJ2-3|once|TRBV28|14|.
TGTGCCAGCAGTCCCTATACTAGCACAGATACGCAGTATTTT
CASSPYTSTDTQYF
>TRBJ2-5|.|TRBV12-5|12|.
TGTGCTAGTGGTTTACGTTCGGAGACCCAGTACTTC
CASGLRSETQYF
>TRBJ1-2|.|TRBV29-1|12|.
TGCAGCGTTTCAACCTTCACGGATGGCTACACCTTC
CSVSTFTDGYTF
>TRBJ2-3|.|TRBV14|15|TRBD2
TGTGCCAGCAGCCAACTAGCGGGAGGAGGAGATACGCAGTATTTT
CASSQLAGGGDTQYF
>TRBJ2-3|.|TRBV6-1|15|.
TGTGCCAGCAGTGTTGGGACATCGCCGAGGGATACGCAGTATTTT
CASSVGTSPRDTQYF
>TRBJ2-1|.|TRBV11-3|13|.
TGTGCCAGCAGCTTCGGGCCTTACAATGAGCAGTTCTTC
CASSFGPYNEQFF
>TRBJ2-1|.|TRBV7-9|16|TRBD2
TGTGCCAGCAGCTTAGCGCAACTAGCGGGGGACAATGAGCAGTTCTTC
CASSLAQLAGDNEQFF
>TRBJ2-5|.|TRBV9|15|.
TGTGCCAGCAGCGTACAAGGGCAATCTAAAGAGACCCAGTACTTC
CASSVQGQSKETQYF
>TRBJ1-3|few|TRBV30|16|TRBD1
TGTGCCTGGACCGTACTGGGGACAGGGGGCGCGGACACCATATATTTT
CAWTVLGTGGADTIYF
>TRBJ2-1|.|TRBV19|14|.
TGTGCCAGTAGTATAAGCGGACCCTACAATGAGCAGTTCTTC
CASSISGPYNEQFF
>TRBJ2-1|.|TRBV7-9|16|.
TGTGCCAGCAGCGCCCAGGCGGCGGGGGCGTACAATGAGCAGTTCTTC
CASSAQAAGAYNEQFF
>TRBJ1-5|.|TRBV27|13|.
TGTGCCAGCAGTTTGCGCGTTAATCAGCCCCAGCATTTT
CASSLRVNQPQHF
>TRBJ1-4|.|TRBV27|15|.
TGTGCCACCGACCGCGGGGGGCCGGCTAATGAAAAACTGTTTTTT
CATDRGGPANEKLFF
>TRBJ2-2|once|TRBV11-3|17|TRBD1
TGTGCCAGCAGCTCAACCGGGACAGGGGCGAACACCGGGGAGCTGTTTTTT
CASSSTGTGANTGELFF
>TRBJ2-3|.|TRBV4-3|16|TRBD1
TGCGCCAGCAGCCAAGATCGGTACAGGGGGGTTGGTACGCAGTATTTT
CASSQDRYRGVGTQYF
>TRBJ1-5|few|TRBV2|15|TRBD1
TGTGCCAGCCGGGAAGGGACAGGGAGCAATCAGCCCCAGCATTTT
CASREGTGSNQPQHF
>TRBJ2-1|.|TRBV7-3|15|TRBD2
TGCGCCAGCAGCCAAGAGGCGGGAGGGTCGGATGAGCAGTTCTTC
CASSQEAGGSDEQFF
>TRBJ1-4|.|TRBV13|14|TRBD1
TGTGCCAGCAGCTGGGGGACAGGGGGAGAAAAACTGTTTTTT
CASSWGTGGEKLFF
>TRBJ2-1|.|TRBV18|12|.
TGTGCCAGCTCACCAGCAGGGAGCGAGCAGTTCTTC
CASSPAGSEQFF
>TRBJ2-1|.|TRBV2|13|.
TGTGCCAGCGTTGGGGTGATATACAATGAGCAGTTCTTC
CASVGVIYNEQFF
>TRBJ2-7|.|TRBV5-4|14|.
TGTGCCAGCAGCTCCCGGGACACCTCCTACGAGCAGTACTTC
CASSSRDTSYEQYF
>TRBJ1-1|.|TRBV9|15|.
TGTGCCAGCAGCCCCCGAGGCAGCGTGAACACTGAAGCTTTCTTT
CASSPRGSVNTEAFF
>TRBJ2-1|.|TRBV7-3|17|TRBD2
TGTGCCAGCAGCTTAAGGGCGGGGGGGCCCGTTGAGAACGAGCAGTTCTTC
CASSLRAGGPVENEQFF
>TRBJ2-1|.|TRBV2|14|.
TGTGCCAGCAGTACGGGCTGGGAGTACAATGAGCAGTTCTTC
CASSTGWEYNEQFF
>TRBJ1-2|once|TRBV6-1|15|.
TGTGCCAGCAGTCCGCGGGGGCTAGGGGCTTATGGCTACACCTTC
CASSPRGLGAYGYTF
>TRBJ1-5|.|TRBV2|15|.
TGTGCCAGCAGTGGATGGCAGCTTAGCAATCAGCCCCAGCATTTT
CASSGWQLSNQPQHF
>TRBJ2-5|.|TRBV4-1|17|TRBD2
TGCGCCAGCAGCCAAGGGACTAGCGGGGGGTACCAAGAGACCCAGTACTTC
CASSQGTSGGYQETQYF